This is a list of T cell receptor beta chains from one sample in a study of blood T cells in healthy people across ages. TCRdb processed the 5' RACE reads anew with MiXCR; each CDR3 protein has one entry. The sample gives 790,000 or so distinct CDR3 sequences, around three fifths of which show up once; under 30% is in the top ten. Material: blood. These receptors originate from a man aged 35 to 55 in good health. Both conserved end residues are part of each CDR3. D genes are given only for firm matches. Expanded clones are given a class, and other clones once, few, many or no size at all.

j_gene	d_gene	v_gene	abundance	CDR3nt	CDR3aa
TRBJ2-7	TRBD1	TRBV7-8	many	TGTGCCAGCAGTTTGGGGACAGGGGCCTACGAGCAGTACTTC	CASSLGTGAYEQYF
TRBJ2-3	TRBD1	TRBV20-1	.	TGCAGTGCTAGAGACAGGGGGCTATGGGGGGCCCGCACAGATACGCAGTATTTT	CSARDRGLWGARTDTQYF
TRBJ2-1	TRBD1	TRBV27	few	TGTGCCAGTAGTTCCCCGGGACAGGGGAGGAATGAGCAGTTCTTC	CASSSPGQGRNEQFF
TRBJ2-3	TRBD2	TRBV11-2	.	TGTGCCAGCAGCTTAGTTGGGGTGACTAGCGGGGATCTCGGATCGCGCACTAGCACAGATACGCAGTATTTT	CASSLVGVTSGDLGSRTSTDTQYF
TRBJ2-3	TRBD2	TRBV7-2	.	TGTGCCAGCAGCTTTGGGGGGGTCCGCACAGATACGCAGTATTTT	CASSFGGVRTDTQYF
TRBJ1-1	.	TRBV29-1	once	TGCAGCGTTGGTCTCTCGGGGGACACTGAAGCTTTCTTT	CSVGLSGDTEAFF
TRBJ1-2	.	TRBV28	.	TGTGCCAGCAGCCAGGGGCCAGCCCCGAACTATGGCTACACCTTC	CASSQGPAPNYGYTF
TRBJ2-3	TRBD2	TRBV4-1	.	TGCGCCAGCAGCCAAGTACGGGATGTTGCAGCGGGGGCCACAGATACGCAGTATTTT	CASSQVRDVAAGATDTQYF
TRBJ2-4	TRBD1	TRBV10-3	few	TGTGCCATCAGTGAGTCAGGACAGGACGTCGTAAACATTCAGTACTTC	CAISESGQDVVNIQYF
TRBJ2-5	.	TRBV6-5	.	TGTGCCAGCAGTCCCACAAGTAGGGGGGGGATGGAGACCCAGTACTTC	CASSPTSRGGMETQYF
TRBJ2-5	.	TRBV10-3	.	TGTGCCATCAGTGAACTGCGTTCGAGGGGCCCGGAGACCCAGTACTTC	CAISELRSRGPETQYF
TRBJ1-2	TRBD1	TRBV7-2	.	TGTGCCAGCAGCCCCAGGGGGCAGCAAGGCTACACCTTC	CASSPRGQQGYTF
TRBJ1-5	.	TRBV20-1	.	TGCAGTGCTAGAGATTTACTAGATGGGACGGCGCAGCCCCAGCATTTT	CSARDLLDGTAQPQHF
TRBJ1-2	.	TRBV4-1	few	TGCGCCAGCAGCCCCCCAGCGGCAGTAAACTATGGCTACACCTTC	CASSPPAAVNYGYTF
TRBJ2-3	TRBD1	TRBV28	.	TGTGCCAGCAGTTTAGGTCCGCAGGGGGTTAGCACAGATACGCAGTATTTT	CASSLGPQGVSTDTQYF
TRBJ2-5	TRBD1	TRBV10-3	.	TGTGCCATCAGTGAGCCGGGGCGGGACAGGGCCCACCAAGAGACCCAGTACTTC	CAISEPGRDRAHQETQYF
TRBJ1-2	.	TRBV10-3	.	TGTGCCATCATCTCTGGCTATGGCTACACCTTC	CAIISGYGYTF
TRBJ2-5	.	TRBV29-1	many	TGCAGCGTTGAAGAAGAGACCCAGTACTTC	CSVEEETQYF
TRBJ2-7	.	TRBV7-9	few	TGTGCCAGCAGCTTAGACGGGTTGTACGAGCAGTACTTC	CASSLDGLYEQYF
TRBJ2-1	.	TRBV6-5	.	TGTGCCAGCAGTTCCTTATATTTAGCTAATGAGCAGTTCTTC	CASSSLYLANEQFF
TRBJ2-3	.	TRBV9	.	TGTGCCAGCAGCCCACCGGGACTGAACACAGATACGCAGTATTTT	CASSPPGLNTDTQYF
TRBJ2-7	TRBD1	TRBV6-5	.	TGTGCCAGCAGTGCCGCCGGGACAGTCTACGAGCAGTACTTC	CASSAAGTVYEQYF
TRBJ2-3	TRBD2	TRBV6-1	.	TGTGCCAGCACCGTAAGTCCAAGGACTAGCGGAGGGGATACGCAGTATTTT	CASTVSPRTSGGDTQYF
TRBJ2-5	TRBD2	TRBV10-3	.	TGTGCCATCAGTGCCCCGGGAGGCAGTATAGACTCCTACAATGAGCAGTACTTC	CAISAPGGSIDSYNEQYF
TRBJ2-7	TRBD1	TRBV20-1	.	TGCAGTGCTACCGGACAGGTTTACGAGCAGTACTTC	CSATGQVYEQYF
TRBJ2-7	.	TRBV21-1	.	TGTGCCAGCAGCAAATTCACACAGACCTACGAGCAGTACTTC	CASSKFTQTYEQYF
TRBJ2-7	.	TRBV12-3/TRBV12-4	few	TGTGCCAGCTCGGTGGGGTTCAACTACGAGCAGTACTTC	CASSVGFNYEQYF
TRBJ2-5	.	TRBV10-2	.	TGCGCCAGCAGTGAGTCGACGGCGCCCCAAGAGACCCAGTACTTC	CASSESTAPQETQYF
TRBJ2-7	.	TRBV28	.	TGTGCCAGCAGTTTTTATCAGCGAGTCTACGAGCAGTACTTC	CASSFYQRVYEQYF
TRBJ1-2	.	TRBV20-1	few	TGCAGTGCTAGAGCCAGTAACCAGCTTTACTATGGCTACACCTTC	CSARASNQLYYGYTF
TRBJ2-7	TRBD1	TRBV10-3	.	TGTGCCATCAGGGAACAGGGGGCGGAGTACAATGAGCAGTACTTC	CAIREQGAEYNEQYF
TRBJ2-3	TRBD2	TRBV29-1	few	TGCAGCGCTGGGGGCGGGACTAGCGGCACAGATACGCAGTATTTT	CSAGGGTSGTDTQYF
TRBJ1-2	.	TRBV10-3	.	TGTGCCATCAGTGATGGGGTTGATGGCTACACCTTC	CAISDGVDGYTF
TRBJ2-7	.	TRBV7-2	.	TGTGCCAGCATCTTATCAGCAGGGTCCTACGAGCAGTACTTC	CASILSAGSYEQYF
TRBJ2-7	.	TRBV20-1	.	TGCAGTGCTGCGCCCAGCGTTAGAGGAACCTACGAGCAGTACTTC	CSAAPSVRGTYEQYF
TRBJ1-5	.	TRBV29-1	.	TGCAGCGTTCGGTCCGGGGATCAGCCCCAGCATTTT	CSVRSGDQPQHF
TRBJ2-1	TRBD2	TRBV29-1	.	TGCAGCGTTGACGGACTAGCGGGGCACAATGAGCAGTTCTTC	CSVDGLAGHNEQFF
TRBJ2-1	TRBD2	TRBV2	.	TGTGCCAGCAGCTTCTTCGGACTAGCGGGGGTATACAATGAGCAGTTCTTC	CASSFFGLAGVYNEQFF
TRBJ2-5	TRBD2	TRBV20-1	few	TGCAGTGCTATTGTTCCTAGCGGGGGGGTTGAGACCCAGTACTTC	CSAIVPSGGVETQYF
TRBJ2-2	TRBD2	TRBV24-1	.	TGTGCCACCAGTGATGCCGGGACTAGCGGGAACACCGGGGAGCTGTTTTTT	CATSDAGTSGNTGELFF
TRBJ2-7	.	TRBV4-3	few	TGCGCCAGCAGCCAAGATTCCGTAGGGGTTCTAAATGAGCAGTACTTC	CASSQDSVGVLNEQYF
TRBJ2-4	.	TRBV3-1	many	TGTGCCAGCAGCCGAACCCCAGAAAACATTCAGTACTTC	CASSRTPENIQYF
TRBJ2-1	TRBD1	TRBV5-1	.	TGCGCCAGCAGCTGGAGGGGACAGGGTTTTGATGAGCAGTTCTTC	CASSWRGQGFDEQFF
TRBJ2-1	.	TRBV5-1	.	TGCGCCAGCAGCTTGGGGGGGAAGGGATACAATGAGCAGTTCTTC	CASSLGGKGYNEQFF
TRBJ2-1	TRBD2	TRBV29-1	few	TGCGTAGGGGGACTAGCGAACGGTGAGCAGTTCTTC	CVGGLANGEQFF
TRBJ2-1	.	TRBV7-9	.	TGTGCCAGCAGCGTCTGGACGGGAAGGAAAGAGCAGTTCTTC	CASSVWTGRKEQFF
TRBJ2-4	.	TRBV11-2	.	TGTGCCAGCAGCTCCCGGGGAGGGGGATTGTACATTCAGTACTTC	CASSSRGGGLYIQYF
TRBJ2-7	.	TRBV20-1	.	TGCAGTGCTAGTCGTCTAGCCTTAGGGTACGAGCAGTACTTC	CSASRLALGYEQYF
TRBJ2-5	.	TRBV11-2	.	TGTGCCAGCAGCTTAGTGTCTGGACTTCTCAATGAGCAGTACTTC	CASSLVSGLLNEQYF
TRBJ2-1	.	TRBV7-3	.	TGTGCCAGCAGCTTAATCCCCCAGGGTGGTAATGAGCAGTTCTTC	CASSLIPQGGNEQFF
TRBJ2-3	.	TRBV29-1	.	TGCAGCGTTGAATCGGGGACCACAGATACGCAGTATTTT	CSVESGTTDTQYF
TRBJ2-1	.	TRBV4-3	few	TGCGCCAGCAGCCAAGAAAGGATTGAGAAGCAGTTCTTC	CASSQERIEKQFF
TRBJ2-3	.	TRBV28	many	TGTGCCAGCAGGGGGAGCACAGATACGCAGTATTTT	CASRGSTDTQYF
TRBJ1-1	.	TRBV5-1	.	TGCGCCAGCAGCATTATGGACGTGAACACTGAAGCTTTCTTT	CASSIMDVNTEAFF
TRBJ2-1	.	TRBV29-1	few	TGCAGCGTTGAAAGGCGGGATACCTACAATGAGCAGTTCTTC	CSVERRDTYNEQFF
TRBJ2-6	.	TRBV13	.	TGTGCCAGCAGCTCCTTGGACGGTACCTCTGGGGCCAACGTCCTGACTTTC	CASSSLDGTSGANVLTF
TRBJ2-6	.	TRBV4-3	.	TGCGCCAGCAGCCAAGAGGGTGGCTCTGGGGCCAACGTCCTGACTTTC	CASSQEGGSGANVLTF